This T cell receptor beta chain was retrieved from a study of human T cells and chemical hapten exposure. Study as a whole: Across samples, TCR yields varied, mostly owing to small differences in pooled library volumes.

As concerns this clonotype: An end of the junction differs from the germline gene, which may be a read error.

Germline-derived CDR1 and CDR2 are SGHDT and YYEEEE. This CDR3 is 15 amino acids long. TCRdb passed the 5' RACE reads through MiXCR, listing each CDR3 protein once. The sample contains about 120,000 distinct CDR3 sequences, around a fifth of which appear only once. Total RNA extraction was carried out from unfractionated whole blood. The rearrangement joins TRBV5-6 to TRBJ2-6; a possible D gene is TRBD1 (5 bases). This receptor was taken from a human donor in good health. DNA for the CDR3: TGTGCCAGCAGCTTCACCGCAGCTGGGGCCAACTTCCTGACTTTC. Its protein is CASSFTAAGANFLTF.